This T cell receptor beta chain was retrieved from a study of neoadjuvant anti-PD-1 for oral cavity cancer. PBMCs were not maintained or expanded in culture before analysis. The CDR3 contains 15 residues. Losses at the gene ends were 4 bases for V and 3 bases for J; bases not matched to a gene: 9. Germline values: CDR1 SGHNT, CDR2 YYREEE (reference sequence). Blood libraries mostly used roughly 440 ng genomic DNA, six replicates each. Sequencing used immunoSEQ multiplex PCR; TCRdb keeps in-frame clones, though not all of them. Seen here are some 16,000 clones, around 66% observed once, and the top ten hold around 3%.

The rearrangement joins TRBV5-4 to TRBJ2-7; TRBD2 matches 8 bases. The sample consisted of PBMCs, taken before nivolumab (anti-PD-1) treatment. This TCR was recovered from a person between 40 and 85 years old with oral cavity squamous cell carcinoma. The CDR3 reads CASSAPTGLGYEQYF. In DNA form, the CDR3 reads TGTGCCAGCAGCGCCCCGACGGGACTAGGCTACGAGCAGTACTTC.